This entry lists 17 T cell receptor beta chains sequenced from one sample in a study of cytomegalovirus exposure and HLA in healthy donors. Primers for the PCR totalled 60 Vbeta and 13 Jbeta. Some clones are missing from TCRdb's copy, which holds only in-frame ones; the method was immunoSEQ multiplex PCR. The data hold 150,000 or so clones, with over 75% observed a single time. The sample was PBMCs. All receptors come from a man aged 25-45 years in good health and CMV-seropositive.

The chain recombines TRBV28 with TRBJ1-6; D unresolved. Germline CDR1 and CDR2: MDHEN and SYDVKM. CDR3 length: 15 amino acids. Trimming left V 0 bases short and J 8 bases short, with 11 bases between. CDR3 bases: TGTGCCAGCAGTTTATGGCCAGGAAAAGATTCACCCCTCCACTTT. It is translated as CASSLWPGKDSPLHF. Full variable domain (missing parts from reference TRBV28 and TRBJ1-6): DVKVTQSSRYLVKRTGEKVFLECVQDMDHENMFWYRQDPGLGLRLIYFSYDVKMKEKGDIPEGYSVSREKKERFSLILESASTNQTSMYLCASSLWPGKDSPLHFGNGTRLTVT.

The rearrangement uses TRBV30 and TRBJ1-1; TRBD1 might be the D (5 bases). V lost 1 base and J 0 bases, leaving 12 bases between the germline ends. Germline V gene lookup returns CDR1 GTSNPN and CDR2 SVGIG (reference sequence). The CDR3 length is 15 residues. CDR3 amino acids: CAWSGPGGMNTEAFF. CDR3 in DNA: TGTGCCTGGAGTGGACCGGGGGGGATGAACACTGAAGCTTTCTTT.

This clone was picked up a small number of times. The chain combines TRBV9 with TRBJ2-7; 10 positions match TRBD1. J gave up 6 bases and V 3 bases, and 6 bases lay outside the gene matches. CDR3 length: 14 residues. Germline V gene data show CDR1 as SGDLS and CDR2 as YYNGEE. The CDR3 DNA follows: TGTGCCAGCAGCGGTCAGGGGACAGGGGCCGAGCAGTACTTC. It encodes CASSGQGTGAEQYF.

This clone has at least ten counts. The chain uses TRBV4-2 and TRBJ2-1; TRBD2 aligns across 9 bases. The CDR3 covers 16 residues. In germline, CDR1 is LGHNA, CDR2 YNFKEQ. The V gene end was trimmed by 0 bases and the J gene end by 1 base; junction bases not matched to a gene: 1. The CDR3 sequence: CASSQETSGSYNEQFF. The CDR3 nucleotides are TGTGCCAGCAGCCAAGAGACTAGCGGTTCCTACAATGAGCAGTTCTTC.

The chain carries TRBV5-6 and TRBJ2-7; a weak D match, TRBD1 (6 bases). The V and J ends lost 1 base and 3 bases respectively, with 14 bases between them. The germline V gene encodes CDR1 SGHDT and CDR2 YYEEEE. The CDR3 is 15 amino acids. CDR3 in amino acids: CASSLLDRFYYEQYF. DNA of the CDR3: TGTGCCAGCAGCTTGTTAGACAGGTTCTACTACGAGCAGTACTTC.

V is TRBV6-5 and J is TRBJ2-1; 12 positions agree with TRBD2. With 5 bases clipped from V and 5 bases from J, the junction kept 4 bases outside the gene matches. This CDR3 is built from 15 residues. Germline CDR1 reads MNHEY; CDR2 reads SVGAGI. The CDR3 coding sequence is TGTGCCAGCAGTCCCCTAGCGGGGGGGAACAATGAGCAGTTCTTC. It yields the protein CASSPLAGGNNEQFF.

This rearrangement joins TRBV25-1 to TRBJ2-2, with TRBD2 matching 9 bases. This CDR3 has 15 residues. Looked up from germline, CDR1 is MGHDK and CDR2 is SYGVNS. With V trimmed by 8 bases and J by 3 bases, 7 bases remained unmatched. The CDR3 region has the DNA TGTGCCAGCTCGCTAGCGGGATCCTACACCGGGGAGCTGTTTTTT. Amino acids: CASSLAGSYTGELFF. The full variable domain, with the rest looked up from reference TRBV25-1 and TRBJ2-2, is EADIYQTPRYLVIGTGKKITLECSQTMGHDKMYWYQQDPGMELHLIHYSYGVNSTEKGDLSSESTVSRIRTEHFPLTLESARPSHTSQYLCASSLAGSYTGELFFGEGSRLTVL.

This rearrangement joins TRBV2 to TRBJ2-1; 7 nucleotides agree with TRBD1. Trimming at V came to 5 bases and at J to 0 bases, leaving 7 bases not matched to a gene. The CDR3 extends over 16 amino acids. The germline gives CDR1 SNHLY, CDR2 FYNNEI. CDR3 nucleotides: TGTGCCAGCAGTAAACAGGGGCTAAACTCCTACAATGAGCAGTTCTTC. Translating gives CASSKQGLNSYNEQFF.

This sequence joins TRBV7-9 and TRBJ1-1; unclear D gene. This CDR3 has 17 amino acids. Germline assignment: CDR1 SEHNR and CDR2 FQNEAQ (reference sequence). V gave up 0 bases and J gave up 0 bases, with 14 bases separating them. CDR3 sequence (DNA): TGTGCCAGCAGCTTAGCAGGACGGGAGGGAGTGAACACTGAAGCTTTCTTT. This translates into CASSLAGREGVNTEAFF.

This rearrangement joins TRBV25-1 to TRBJ2-3; 11 bases agree with TRBD2. The germline gives CDR1 MGHDK, CDR2 SYGVNS. V was clipped by 3 bases and J by 3 bases; unmatched bases: 8. This CDR3 comprises 17 residues. The CDR3 loop is CASSDTRLAGNTDTQYF. DNA for the CDR3: TGTGCCAGCAGTGATACCAGACTAGCGGGAAATACAGATACGCAGTATTTT.

The V gene is TRBV19, the J gene TRBJ2-7; 7 positions agree with TRBD1. V lost 6 bases, J lost 0 bases, and 11 bases stayed unmatched. Looked up from germline, CDR1 is LNHDA and CDR2 is SQIVND (reference sequence). This CDR3 is 16 amino acids long. CDR3 amino acids: CASRAMGQPSSYEQYF. The CDR3 DNA is TGTGCCAGTAGAGCCATGGGACAGCCGAGCTCCTACGAGCAGTACTTC.

The chain uses TRBV30 and TRBJ2-1; 7 bases fit TRBD2. The germline V gene has CDR1 GTSNPN and CDR2 SVGIG (reference sequence). The CDR3 is made up of 14 amino acids. After removal of 3 bases from V and 3 bases from J, the junction contained 5 bases not matched to a gene. CDR3 nucleotide sequence: TGTGCCTGGAGGGGAGCGGGAAACTACAATGAGCAGTTCTTC. Protein: CAWRGAGNYNEQFF. The full variable domain, in which reference TRBV30 and TRBJ2-1 provide the parts outside the CDR3, is SQTIHQWPATLVQPVGSPLSLECTVEGTSNPNLYWYRQAAGRGLQLLFYSVGIGQISSEVPQNLSASRPQDRQFILSSKKLLLSDSGFYLCAWRGAGNYNEQFFGPGTRLTVL.

This clone showed up just once. This chain links TRBV18 with TRBJ1-2; 9 bases are shared with TRBD1. V gave up 6 bases and J gave up 3 bases; unmatched junction bases: 5. CDR3 size: 14 residues. In germline, CDR1 is KGHSH, CDR2 LQKENI. The DNA of the CDR3 is TGTGCCAGCTCGGGGACAGGGAACGACTATGGCTACACCTTC. Its translation is CASSGTGNDYGYTF.

This clone was observed a handful of times. The germline gene is not matched at one end of the junction; a read error may be the cause. The CDR3 protein is CASSLGQLVF. As DNA, the CDR3 is TGTGCCAGCAGCTTAGGACAGTTGGTCTTT. The rearrangement links TRBV11-2 to TRBJ1-1; a weak D match, TRBD1 (5 bases). Germline CDR1 and CDR2: SGHAT and FQNNGV. The CDR3 has 10 amino acids.

J is TRBJ1-1 and V is TRBV23-1; D is ambiguous. TRBV23-1 is an ORF, with its function uncertain. The germline V and J ends were trimmed by 0 bases and 4 bases, with 18 bases remaining between them. This CDR3 is 17 amino acids long. The CDR3 DNA reads as TGCGCCAGCAGTCAATCGAGGGAACGGGAGGGTCGCACTGAAGCTTTCTTT. Its protein is CASSQSREREGRTEAFF.

The V gene is TRBV28, the J gene TRBJ1-1; possibly TRBD1 for D (6 bases). Germline loops: CDR1 MDHEN, CDR2 SYDVKM. With 5 bases removed from V and 9 bases from J, the gap between germline ends came to 16 bases. The CDR3 sequence is 13 residues long. The CDR3 sequence: CASSNTGTSKAFF. For the CDR3, the DNA is TGTGCCAGCAGTAACACTGGGACATCGAAAGCTTTCTTT.

V and J are TRBV28 and TRBJ2-5, with D perhaps TRBD1 (5 bases). Germline V lookup: CDR1 MDHEN, CDR2 SYDVKM. The CDR3 has 13 amino acids. The ends were cut back, 5 bases at V and 7 bases at J, with 14 bases in the middle. The CDR3 DNA follows: TGTGCCAGCAGTGCCCACCCCCAGGGGACCCAGTACTTC. It encodes CASSAHPQGTQYF.